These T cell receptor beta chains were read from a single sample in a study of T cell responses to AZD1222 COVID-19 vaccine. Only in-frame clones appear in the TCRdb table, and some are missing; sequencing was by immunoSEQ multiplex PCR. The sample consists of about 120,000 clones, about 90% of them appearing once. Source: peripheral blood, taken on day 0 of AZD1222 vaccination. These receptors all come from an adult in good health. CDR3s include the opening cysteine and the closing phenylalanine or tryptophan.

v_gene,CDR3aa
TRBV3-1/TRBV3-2,CASRITAGTSGRLRETQYF
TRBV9,CASSPRDIVDTEAFF
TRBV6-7,CASSYSRGSNTGELFF
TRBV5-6,CASSQTGHTEAFF
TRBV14,CASSHLGLAGGLEQFF
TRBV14,CASSQDWQGLSRPTNEQFF
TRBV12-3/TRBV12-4,CASSFSGDDYTF
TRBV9,CASSPSVRDNEQFF
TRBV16,CASSQGRAYGYTF
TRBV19,CASSIGTGRPGTQYF
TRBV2,CASSEVVKQETQYF
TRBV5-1,CASSFRGNNSPLHF
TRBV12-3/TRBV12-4,CASSYRPPYEQYF
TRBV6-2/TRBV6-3,CASSLDGLYEQYF
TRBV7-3,CASSPSRTSTEQYF
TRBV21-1,CASSRGGGVRGTGNTIYF
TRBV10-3,CAISDPTDAYSYEQYF
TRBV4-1,CASSQVAGGRLRNEQFF
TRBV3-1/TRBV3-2,CASSQDSRYNSPLHF
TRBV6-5,CASKSTGHTEAFF
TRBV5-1,CASSPGRDRPNSRYEQYF
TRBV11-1,CASSVEGYSEKLFF
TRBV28,CASTSPRQGGVQPQHF
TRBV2,CASRWDRTDGYTF
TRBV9,CASSVGWEGRYEQYF
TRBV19,CASLGRGRDEKLFF
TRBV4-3,CASSQEGLAGFTGELFF
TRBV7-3,CASSLTGSSYNEQFF
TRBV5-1,CASSLGQGGGTDTQYF
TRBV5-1,CASSLVRAEGYTF
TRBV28,CASSSRVQETQYF
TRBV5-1,CASSASGVANEKLFF
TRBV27,CASSLSPAQSKNSPLHF
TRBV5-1,CASSLATARGSEETQYF
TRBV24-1,CATSGNRNTEAFF
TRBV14,CASSGWTSGSHNEQFF
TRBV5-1,CASSVAGYSNQPQHF
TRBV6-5,CASIPTQGATGELFF
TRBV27,CASSSSWNNEKLFF
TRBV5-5,CASSSGESFYGYTF
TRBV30,CAWSVAGGYEQYF
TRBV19,CASSERVRQPQHF
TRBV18,CASSPDSTYEQYF
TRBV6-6,CASSISGRAGELFF
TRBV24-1,CATQGQNTGELFF
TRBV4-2,CASSSEGGSGANVLTF
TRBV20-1,CSARAGPEAFF
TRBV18,CASSPGHRGTNYGYTF
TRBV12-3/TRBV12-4,CASSLQVSTEAFF
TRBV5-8,CASSLLGNTEAFF
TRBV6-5,CASSYTSRIDGYTF
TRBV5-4,CASSQGLAGTSYKQYF
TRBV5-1,CASSLSLAGVIDTQYF
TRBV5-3,CARSFRPTEGVDYGYTF
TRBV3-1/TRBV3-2,CASTKDGRGTYEQYF